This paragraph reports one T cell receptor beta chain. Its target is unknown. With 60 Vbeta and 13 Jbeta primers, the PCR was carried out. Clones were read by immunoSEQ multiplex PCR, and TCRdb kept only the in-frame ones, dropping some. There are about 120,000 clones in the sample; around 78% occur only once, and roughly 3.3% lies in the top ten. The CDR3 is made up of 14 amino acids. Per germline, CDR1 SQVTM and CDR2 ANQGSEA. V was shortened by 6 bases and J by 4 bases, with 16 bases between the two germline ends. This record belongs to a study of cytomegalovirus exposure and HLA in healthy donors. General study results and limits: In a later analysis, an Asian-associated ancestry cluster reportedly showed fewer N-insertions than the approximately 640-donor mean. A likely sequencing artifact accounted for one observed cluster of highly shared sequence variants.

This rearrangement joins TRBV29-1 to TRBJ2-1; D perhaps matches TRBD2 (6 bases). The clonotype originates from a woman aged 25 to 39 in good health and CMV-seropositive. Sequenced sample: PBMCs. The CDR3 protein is CSVCLSGRYNEQFF. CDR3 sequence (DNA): TGCAGCGTATGCCTATCCGGGAGATACAATGAGCAGTTCTTC.